This passage covers 14 T cell receptor beta chains from one sample sequenced in a study of cytomegalovirus exposure and HLA in healthy donors. Primers included in the PCR were 60 Vbeta and 13 Jbeta primers. Method: immunoSEQ multiplex PCR; TCRdb's copy keeps in-frame clones and lacks some. The sample carries about 120,000 clones, about 15% recorded once. The sample consisted of PBMCs. The receptors were gathered from a female donor in good health and CMV-seropositive.

This clone showed up just a few times. The chain recombines TRBV14 with TRBJ2-2; the D is unclear. Germline V CDR1 and CDR2: SGHDN, FVKESK. V shed 4 bases and J shed 8 bases, with 8 bases lying between them. CDR3 length equals 12 residues. The CDR3 region is CASSRPWGELFF. The CDR3 coding sequence is TGTGCCAGCAGCCGGCCATGGGGGGAGCTGTTTTTT.

This chain uses TRBV30 with TRBJ1-1, with TRBD1 as a possible D gene (6 bases). Trimming removed 3 bases from V and 0 bases from J, with 20 bases in between. The CDR3 has 17 amino acids. CDR1 is GTSNPN and CDR2 is SVGIG in the germline V gene (reference sequence). The CDR3 nucleotides are TGTGCCTGGAGATGGGGGACACTGGAGATGATGAACACTGAAGCTTTCTTT. Its translation is CAWRWGTLEMMNTEAFF.

This clone has just a few counts. This sequence joins TRBV4-3 and TRBJ1-1, with D unresolved. CDR1 is LGHNA and CDR2 is YSLEER in the germline V gene. CDR3 length: 16 residues. V was shortened by 0 bases and J by 5 bases, with 16 bases between the two germline ends. This chain's CDR3 is CASSQESAAMRTEAFF. The CDR3, as DNA: TGCGCCAGCAGCCAAGAGTCGGCGGCCATGAGGACTGAAGCTTTCTTT.

This chain links TRBV7-2 with TRBJ2-7; no definite D call. V was clipped by 4 bases and J by 5 bases, with 6 bases between them. Germline V gene lookup returns CDR1 SGHTA and CDR2 FQGNSA. The CDR3 totals 11 residues. CDR3 loop: CASSSYNEQYF. In DNA, the CDR3 is TGTGCCAGCAGCTCATACAACGAGCAGTACTTC.

This clone was observed a few times. V gene TRBV7-2 combines with J gene TRBJ2-1; 9 bases align to TRBD2. The CDR3 has 15 amino acids. The V segment lost 1 base and the J segment 8 bases; nucleotides outside the gene matches: 6. CDR1 and CDR2 from the germline V gene are SGHTA and FQGNSA. CDR3 protein: CASSLVGAGGHEQFF. CDR3 DNA: TGTGCCAGCAGCTTAGTCGGAGCGGGGGGCCATGAGCAGTTCTTC.

V and J are TRBV19 and TRBJ2-7; TRBD1 matches at 8 bases. The germline CDR1 and CDR2 sequences are LNHDA and SQIVND (reference sequence). The length of the CDR3 is 14 residues. Germline trimming cut 6 bases from V and 2 bases from J; bases unmatched to any gene: 6. The CDR3 region has the DNA TGTGCCAGTAGCATGGGGACAGGAACCTACGAGCAGTACTTC. Encoded protein: CASSMGTGTYEQYF.

The V call is TRBV7-9, the J call TRBJ1-1; tentative D call: TRBD1 (5 bases). CDR3 size: 15 residues. Trimming stripped 6 bases from V and 4 bases from J, with 18 bases between. CDR1 and CDR2 (germline): SEHNR, FQNEAQ (reference sequence). The CDR3, as DNA: TGTGCCAGCAGTCCCCGGAAGCTCCAGGGCACTGAAGCTTTCTTT. It encodes CASSPRKLQGTEAFF.

V gene TRBV28 combines with J gene TRBJ2-5; tentative D call: TRBD1 (6 bases). With 3 bases removed from V and 1 base from J, the gap between germline ends came to 12 bases. Looked up from germline, CDR1 is MDHEN and CDR2 is SYDVKM. This CDR3 has 15 amino acids. The CDR3 is CASSFGGHLQETQYF. The DNA of the CDR3 is TGTGCCAGCAGTTTTGGGGGACATCTCCAAGAGACCCAGTACTTC.

The gene calls are TRBV6-6 and TRBJ1-5; no reliable D call. The germline V and J ends were trimmed by 10 bases and 0 bases, with 19 bases remaining between them. The CDR3 covers 16 residues. CDR1 MNHNY and CDR2 SVGAGI come from the germline V gene (reference sequence). The CDR3 spells CATFASGSYSNQPQHF. The CDR3 bases are TGTGCCACCTTCGCGTCGGGGAGCTATAGCAATCAGCCCCAGCATTTT.

CDR3 sequence reads: CASRLQGAGYTF. As DNA, the CDR3 is TGTGCCAGCAGGCTACAGGGGGCGGGCTACACCTTC. The chain carries TRBV6-6 and TRBJ1-2, with 9 nucleotides matching TRBD1. The CDR3 covers 12 residues. Germline V gene lookup returns CDR1 MNHNY and CDR2 SVGAGI (reference sequence). V shed 6 bases and J 8 bases; nucleotides not matched to a gene: 4.

The chain carries TRBV30 and TRBJ2-7, with 9 bases aligning to TRBD2. With V trimmed by 1 base and J by 4 bases, 5 bases remained unmatched. The CDR3 extends over 14 amino acids. Germline loops: CDR1 GTSNPN, CDR2 SVGIG (reference sequence). DNA for the CDR3: TGTGCCTGGAGTGGACTAGCGGTGACATACGAGCAGTACTTC. This encodes CAWSGLAVTYEQYF.

The chain joins TRBV27 to TRBJ1-1; D uncertain. CDR3 length: 14 amino acids. The V end was cut by 0 bases, the J end by 0 bases, with 5 bases between. Germline assignment: CDR1 MNHEY and CDR2 SMNVEV (reference sequence). CDR3 protein: CASSLSRMNTEAFF. CDR3 in DNA: TGTGCCAGCAGTTTATCCAGGATGAACACTGAAGCTTTCTTT.

This clone was detected only a few times. The chain has TRBV2 and TRBJ2-2; 12 bases are a match to TRBD2. Germline CDR1 is SNHLY and CDR2 is FYNNEI. The length of the CDR3 is 15 residues. V was pared by 5 bases and J by 4 bases, with 2 bases of the junction left unmatched. As DNA, the CDR3 is TGTGCCAGCAGTCCTAGCGGGAGGGGCACCGGGGAGCTGTTTTTT. It codes for CASSPSGRGTGELFF.

The chain links TRBV6-5 to TRBJ2-3; no firm D call. The germline gives CDR1 MNHEY, CDR2 SVGAGI. The CDR3 consists of 15 residues. Deletions cut 6 bases from V and 2 bases from J, with 15 bases between. Here the CDR3 reads CASSLDPANTDTQYF. The CDR3 DNA reads TGTGCCAGCAGCCTAGACCCCGCGAACACAGATACGCAGTATTTT.